This note documents a single T cell receptor beta chain sequence. Its target is unknown. TCRdb keeps only in-frame clones here, not all; method: immunoSEQ multiplex PCR. The table has some 2,000,000 clones, about 95% seen once. The germline CDR1 and CDR2 sequences are ENHRY and SYGVKD. This CDR3 contains 12 residues. The V gene lost 6 bases and the J gene lost 6 bases, with 10 bases spanning the gap. This specimen comes from a study of shared clonotypes between healthy human individuals. Study-level findings and limits: The sharing of 4% to 5.5% of naive CD4 clonotypes was seen across a handful of donors.

Sequencing was done on a sample of naive CD4+ T cells sorted from blood. As to subset: CD45RA+ positively selected. The source is a man aged 18 to 30 in good health. The V gene is TRBV10-3, the J gene TRBJ2-3; no reliable D call. CDR3 sequence (DNA): TGTGCCATCAGCCGGTTTGCGGATACGCAGTATTTT. This translates into CAISRFADTQYF.